This is a list of T cell receptor beta chains from one sample in a study of cytomegalovirus exposure and HLA in healthy donors. Sequenced by immunoSEQ multiplex PCR; TCRdb stores in-frame clones only, minus some. The sample records over 110,000 clones, approximately 80% being singletons. The source material was PBMCs. These receptors originate from a male donor in good health and CMV-seronegative. The CDR3 runs from the conserved cysteine through the conserved F or W. The D gene is left open where the match is weak. Clone size is stated in some rows and not others, as once, few, many or a class when expanded.

v_gene	j_gene	d_gene	abundance	CDR3nt	CDR3aa
TRBV27	TRBJ2-2	TRBD2	few	TGTGCCACCGGGGGGAGGTGGGGCACCGGGGAGCTGTTTTTT	CATGGRWGTGELFF
TRBV5-4	TRBJ2-7	TRBD2	-	TGTGCCAGCAGCTTCGGGGCTAGCGGGGACTTAAAGCAGTACTTC	CASSFGASGDLKQYF
TRBV5-6	TRBJ2-3	-	-	TGTGCCAGCAGGCTTGGTCCGGGCACAGATACGCAGTATTTT	CASRLGPGTDTQYF
TRBV29-1	TRBJ1-4	-	-	TGCAGCGTGACCCCTCGACTTAATGAAAAACTGTTTTTT	CSVTPRLNEKLFF
TRBV28	TRBJ2-1	-	-	TGTGCCAGCAACCGGGGAGGGGGGTCGGGGGAGCAGTTCTTC	CASNRGGGSGEQFF
TRBV7-2	TRBJ2-1	TRBD2	-	TGTGCCAGCAGCTTATTCGGGACTACCTACAATGAGCAGTTCTTC	CASSLFGTTYNEQFF
TRBV19	TRBJ2-2	TRBD2	once	TGTGCCAGTAGTAATCTAGCGGGTGATACCGGGGAGCTGTTTTTT	CASSNLAGDTGELFF
TRBV18	TRBJ1-4	-	-	TGTGCCAGCTCAGAACAGAGTGCAACTAATGAAAAACTGTTTTTT	CASSEQSATNEKLFF
TRBV7-2	TRBJ2-7	-	-	TGTGCCAGCAGCTTAGTATCACAGCCCTACGAGCAGTACTTC	CASSLVSQPYEQYF
TRBV11-2	TRBJ2-7	-	-	TGTGCCAGCAGCCCGAGAGCGAGTTCCTACGAGCAGTACTTC	CASSPRASSYEQYF
TRBV9	TRBJ2-7	TRBD2	-	TGTGCCAGCAGCCCGCGGGAGTTCTCCTACGAGCAGTACTTC	CASSPREFSYEQYF
TRBV30	TRBJ2-1	-	-	TGTGCCTGGAGTGCGCACAATAGGGAGGCCAAAAAGTTCTTC	CAWSAHNREAKKFF
TRBV6-5	TRBJ1-5	-	-	TGTGCCAGCAGTTACGGCAGGGATGAGAGTCAGCCCCAGCATTTT	CASSYGRDESQPQHF
TRBV5-1	TRBJ2-7	TRBD2	-	TGCGCCAGCAGCACCCTAGCGGGGCGCTACGAGCAGTACTTC	CASSTLAGRYEQYF
TRBV30	TRBJ1-1	-	few	TGTGCCTGGAGTCCCCTAGCGGGGGGCAGAACTGAAGCTTTCTTT	CAWSPLAGGRTEAFF
TRBV15	TRBJ2-7	-	-	TGTGCCACCCAAGCAGGGGCCTCGAGCTCCTACGAGCAGTACTTC	CATQAGASSSYEQYF
TRBV7-2	TRBJ2-7	TRBD1	-	TGTGCCAGCAGCTCCCACAGGGGTGAGGAGCAGTACTTC	CASSSHRGEEQYF
TRBV5-1	TRBJ2-7	-	-	TGCGCCAGCAGCTTCCAGCGTCGCTACGAGCAGTACTTC	CASSFQRRYEQYF
TRBV29-1	TRBJ2-3	-	-	TGCAGCGTGGCTAGGGGAGATACGCAGTATTTT	CSVARGDTQYF
TRBV10-3	TRBJ2-3	-	-	TGTGCCATCGGCTCTAGCGACGGGACTAGCACAGATACGCAGTATTTT	CAIGSSDGTSTDTQYF
TRBV15	TRBJ1-2	-	-	TGTGCCACCAGCACGGAGTACAGGGACGGGCTCTATGGCTACACCTTC	CATSTEYRDGLYGYTF
TRBV4-3	TRBJ2-1	TRBD2	-	TGCGCCAGCAGAAGGACTAGCGGGAGCCGGCAGTTCTTC	CASRRTSGSRQFF
TRBV5-1	TRBJ2-5	TRBD2	-	TGCGCCAGCCGGCTAGCGGTCCAAGAGACCCAGTACTTC	CASRLAVQETQYF
TRBV5-6	TRBJ1-2	TRBD1	-	TGTGCCAGCAGCACCCGGACAGGATATGGCTACACCTTC	CASSTRTGYGYTF
TRBV7-2	TRBJ1-1	-	-	TGTGCCAGCAGCCCCACAGGGTGGCAGCTGAACACTGAAGCTTTCTTT	CASSPTGWQLNTEAFF
TRBV2	TRBJ2-7	-	-	TGTGCCAGCACCCCACGGGACGAGCAGTACTTC	CASTPRDEQYF
TRBV28	TRBJ1-1	TRBD1	once	TGTGCCAGCAGTGCTGGACAGGGCTACACTGAAGCTTTCTTT	CASSAGQGYTEAFF
TRBV6-4	TRBJ2-7	TRBD1	-	TGTGCCAGTTACAGGGGGCTCGAAACCTACGAGCAGTACTTC	CASYRGLETYEQYF
TRBV6-5	TRBJ1-1	-	-	TGTGCCTCCGGACAGCCTCTAGAAGCTTTCTTT	CASGQPLEAFF
TRBV30	TRBJ2-3	TRBD2	-	TGTGCCTGGAGACCCCTCTATTTAGCGGGAGTGCCAGATACGCAGTATTTT	CAWRPLYLAGVPDTQYF
TRBV5-1	TRBJ2-1	TRBD1	few	TGCGCCAGCAGCCGCCTCCCGGGACAGGGTTACAATGAGCAGTTCTTC	CASSRLPGQGYNEQFF
TRBV7-8	TRBJ2-5	TRBD1	-	TGTGCCAGCAGCGGGAGACAGGGAACAGAGACCCAGTACTTC	CASSGRQGTETQYF
TRBV5-1	TRBJ2-3	TRBD2	-	TGCGCCAGCTCAGGGCTAGCGGGGCACACAGATACGCAGTATTTT	CASSGLAGHTDTQYF
TRBV5-1	TRBJ2-1	TRBD2	-	TGCGCCAGCAGCTTGGCTGGGGCTAGCGGGGTAAGGAACGGTGAGCAGTTCTTC	CASSLAGASGVRNGEQFF
TRBV7-2	TRBJ1-2	-	-	TGTGCCAGCAGCTTAGGGGGAGAGGGTGGCTACACCTTC	CASSLGGEGGYTF
TRBV29-1	TRBJ2-5	-	-	TGCAGCGTTTCCACCGGGACAAGAGAGACCCAGTACTTC	CSVSTGTRETQYF
TRBV19	TRBJ2-6	-	-	TGTGCCAGTAGTTTGGGGGCCTACTCTGGGGCCAACGTCCTGACTTTC	CASSLGAYSGANVLTF
TRBV5-6	TRBJ2-7	-	few	TGTGCCAGCAGCTTCTCTCTAGTCCCCTCCTACGAGCAGTACTTC	CASSFSLVPSYEQYF
TRBV27	TRBJ2-1	TRBD2	-	TGTGCCAGCACTCCCTGGGGCGGGAGCTCCTACAATGAGCAGTTCTTC	CASTPWGGSSYNEQFF
TRBV11-3	TRBJ2-1	TRBD2	-	TGTGCCAGCAGCTTAGGGGAGACTAGCGGGAGTTACAATGAGCAGTTCTTC	CASSLGETSGSYNEQFF
TRBV18	TRBJ1-5	-	-	TGTGCCAGCTCACCACCGAGCAGGGCCAGGAATCAGCCCCAGCATTTT	CASSPPSRARNQPQHF